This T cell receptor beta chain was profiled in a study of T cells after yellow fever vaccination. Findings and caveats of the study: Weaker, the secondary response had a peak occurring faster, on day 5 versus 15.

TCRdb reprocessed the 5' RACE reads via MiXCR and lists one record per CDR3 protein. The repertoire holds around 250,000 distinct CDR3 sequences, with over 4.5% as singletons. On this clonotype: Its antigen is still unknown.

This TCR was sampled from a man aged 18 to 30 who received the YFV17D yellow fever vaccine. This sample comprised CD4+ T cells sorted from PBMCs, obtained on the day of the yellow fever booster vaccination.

For the CDR3, the DNA is TGTGCCACCAGTGATCCAGGGGTAACTGGGGCCAACGTCCTGACTTTC. Its translation is CATSDPGVTGANVLTF. The rearrangement links TRBV24-1 to TRBJ2-6, with D perhaps TRBD1 (6 bases). The V end was cut by 3 bases, the J end by 2 bases, with 10 bases between. The CDR3 spans 16 residues. CDR1 KGHDR and CDR2 SFDVKD come from the germline V gene.